This T cell receptor beta chain was identified in a study of T cell responses to AZD1222 COVID-19 vaccine. General observations from the study: Spike-spanning, vaccine-associated CD4 TCRs were dominant at 160-218 and 743-854. Repertoire sampling occurred only after the peak T cell response.

A remark on this clone: The antigen remains unidentified.

The CDR3 has 16 residues. CDR1 and CDR2 (germline): ENHRY, SYGVKD. The V and J ends lost 2 bases and 7 bases respectively, with 15 bases between them. Here immunoSEQ multiplex PCR was the method, and the copy in TCRdb shows in-frame clones only, minus some. The table includes around 120,000 clones, around 93% detected once. The clonotype originates from an adult in good health. Source: peripheral blood, taken on day 0 of AZD1222 vaccination. This sequence joins TRBV10-3 and TRBJ1-6; possible D gene TRBD1, 6 bases. CDR3 residues: CAISEEQGTENSPLHF. The CDR3, as DNA: TGTGCCATCAGTGAGGAGCAGGGGACGGAAAATTCACCCCTCCACTTT.